The rows below give T cell receptor beta chains drawn from one sample of a study of cytomegalovirus exposure and HLA in healthy donors. Using immunoSEQ multiplex PCR, the repertoire was profiled, and TCRdb retains in-frame clones only, with some absent. The sample consists of under 170,000 clones, about three fifths of them appearing once. The sample comprised PBMCs. The receptors originated from a woman in her sixties in good health and CMV-seropositive. Both conserved end residues are part of each CDR3. The D gene is left open where the match is weak. Part of the rows lack a size; the others show once, few, many or a class for expanded clones.

D	J	size	V	CDR3	DNA
TRBD2	TRBJ2-2	.	TRBV19	CASSIGLAGFTGELFF	TGTGCCAGTAGTATTGGACTAGCGGGCTTCACCGGGGAGCTGTTTTTT
.	TRBJ2-7	few	TRBV2	CASRRQVGPTYEQYF	TGTGCCAGTCGGCGACAGGTTGGGCCTACCTACGAGCAGTACTTC
TRBD1	TRBJ2-5	.	TRBV5-1	CASSLETGGQETQYF	TGCGCCAGCAGCCTCGAGACAGGGGGCCAAGAGACCCAGTACTTC
.	TRBJ2-1	.	TRBV10-3	CAARDSYNEQFF	TGTGCCGCCCGGGACTCCTACAATGAGCAGTTCTTC
TRBD2	TRBJ2-3	.	TRBV29-1	CSVELAGTDTQYF	TGCAGCGTTGAACTAGCGGGCACAGATACGCAGTATTTT
.	TRBJ2-1	.	TRBV10-2	CASRPTDYNEQFF	TGCGCCAGCAGACCGACAGACTACAATGAGCAGTTCTTC
TRBD1	TRBJ1-2	.	TRBV4-3	CASSQGTGEGYGHTF	TGCGCCAGCAGCCAAGGGACAGGGGAAGGCTATGGCCACACCTTC
TRBD1	TRBJ2-3	.	TRBV6-5	CASRGTGTDTQYF	TGTGCCAGCAGGGGGACAGGCACAGATACGCAGTATTTT
.	TRBJ2-3	.	TRBV15	CATSRAQLAGATDTQYF	TGTGCCACCAGCAGAGCTCAACTAGCTGGAGCCACAGATACGCAGTATTTT
.	TRBJ1-1	.	TRBV29-1	CSVPRRGAQGTEAFF	TGCAGCGTTCCCCGGCGGGGGGCCCAAGGGACTGAAGCTTTCTTT
TRBD2	TRBJ2-1	.	TRBV7-2	CASGSNAMGGEQFF	TGTGCCAGCGGGTCGAATGCGATGGGAGGGGAGCAGTTCTTC
TRBD1	TRBJ1-2	once	TRBV28	CASSTGGKGYTF	TGTGCCAGCAGTACAGGGGGCAAGGGCTACACCTTC
TRBD1	TRBJ2-7	.	TRBV7-6	CASSLGDSAHYEQYF	TGTGCCAGCAGCTTAGGGGACAGTGCCCACTACGAGCAGTACTTC
TRBD2	TRBJ2-1	.	TRBV10-3	CAISEGTRGYNEQFF	TGTGCCATCAGTGAGGGGACTAGGGGGTACAATGAGCAGTTCTTC
TRBD2	TRBJ2-2	.	TRBV7-9	CASSFLSGSTGELFF	TGTGCCAGCAGCTTTCTTAGCGGGAGCACCGGGGAGCTGTTTTTT